The 22 T cell receptor beta chains below come from one sample, sequenced in a study of T cell responses to AZD1222 COVID-19 vaccine. Method: immunoSEQ multiplex PCR; TCRdb's copy keeps in-frame clones and lacks some. Counted here are approximately 270,000 clones, 90% to 95% occurring once; the ten biggest clones make up 0.55%. The source material was peripheral blood, sampled 28 days after the second AZD1222 dose. These TCRs come from an adult who received the AZD1222 COVID-19 vaccine.

CDR3 residues: CASSGTGTSGGSSYNEQFF. The CDR3 DNA is TGTGCCAGCAGCGGAACCGGGACTAGCGGGGGGAGCTCCTACAATGAGCAGTTCTTC. J is TRBJ2-1 and V is TRBV7-9, with 15 positions matching TRBD2. V was clipped by 5 bases and J by 0 bases; unmatched bases: 8. CDR1 is SEHNR and CDR2 is FQNEAQ in the germline V gene (reference sequence). The CDR3 runs to 19 residues.

This chain connects TRBV18 to TRBJ2-7; D gene uncertain. Trimming stripped 3 bases from V and 3 bases from J, with 12 bases between. This CDR3 region has 14 residues. Germline-derived CDR1 and CDR2 are KGHSH and LQKENI. CDR3 residues: CASSPRRTDYEQYF. The CDR3, as DNA: TGTGCCAGCTCACCGCGTCGGACGGACTACGAGCAGTACTTC.

The J gene is TRBJ1-1, the V gene TRBV2, with D possibly being TRBD1 (5 bases). Trimming removed 1 base from V and 11 bases from J, with 11 bases in between. Per the germline V gene, CDR1 is SNHLY and CDR2 is FYNNEI. The CDR3 has 12 amino acids. The CDR3 DNA is TGTGCCAGCAGTGAAGGGGGGTTTGGGGCTTTCTTT. Translation: CASSEGGFGAFF.

This sequence joins TRBV7-9 and TRBJ2-7, with TRBD1 identical over 9 bases. CDR3 length: 16 residues. J lost 5 bases, V lost 5 bases, and 13 bases had no gene match. Germline assignment: CDR1 SEHNR and CDR2 FQNEAQ (reference sequence). The CDR3 loop is CASSRRTGEAMDEQYF. CDR3 nucleotide sequence: TGTGCCAGCAGCAGACGGACAGGGGAAGCTATGGACGAGCAGTACTTC.

The chain has TRBV10-3 and TRBJ2-7; no reliable D call. Deletions cut 2 bases from V and 0 bases from J, with 5 bases between. The CDR3 is made up of 13 amino acids. Per the germline V gene, CDR1 is ENHRY and CDR2 is SYGVKD. The CDR3 DNA reads TGTGCCATCAGTGAGAACTTCTCCTACGAGCAGTACTTC. Its translation: CAISENFSYEQYF.

This clone was detected only a few times. The J gene is TRBJ2-2, the V gene TRBV7-3; unclear D gene. The germline V and J ends were trimmed by 2 bases and 5 bases, with 3 bases remaining between them. Germline CDR1 and CDR2: SGHTA and FQGTGA. This CDR3 contains 12 residues. CDR3 amino acids: CASSLETGELFF. The CDR3 DNA sequence: TGTGCCAGCAGCTTAGAAACCGGGGAGCTGTTTTTT.

The chain couples TRBV10-3 to TRBJ1-1; D gene unclear. Germline V gene sequence: CDR1 ENHRY, CDR2 SYGVKD. The CDR3 consists of 14 residues. Deletions cut 7 bases from V and 0 bases from J, with 12 bases between. The CDR3 spells CAINKDGVNTEAFF. CDR3 sequence (DNA): TGTGCCATCAATAAGGACGGAGTGAACACTGAAGCTTTCTTT.

The rearrangement joins TRBV19 to TRBJ2-2; 9 nucleotides line up with TRBD2. The CDR3 runs to 15 residues. V shed 8 bases and J 6 bases; nucleotides not matched to a gene: 10. Per the germline V gene, CDR1 is LNHDA and CDR2 is SQIVND (reference sequence). CDR3 sequence (DNA): TGTGCCAGTTTTGGTGGGACTAGCCAAGCCGGGGAGCTGTTTTTT. It specifies CASFGGTSQAGELFF.

The DNA of the CDR3 is TGTGCCAGCAGCTTAGCCGACGCCAATGAGCAGTTCTTC. Translating gives CASSLADANEQFF. V and J are TRBV11-2 and TRBJ2-1; D ambiguous. The CDR3 is 13 amino acids. CDR1 and CDR2 from the germline V gene are SGHAT and FQNNGV. V was trimmed by 1 base and J by 6 bases, leaving 7 bases between them.

The V gene is TRBV5-6, the J gene TRBJ2-7, with a weak D call TRBD1 (5 bases). CDR1 and CDR2 from the germline V gene are SGHDT and YYEEEE. The germline V and J ends were trimmed by 0 bases and 2 bases, with 9 bases remaining between them. The CDR3 extends over 14 amino acids. CDR3 amino acids: CASSLGQSPYEQYF. For the CDR3, the DNA is TGTGCCAGCAGCTTGGGACAGTCTCCCTACGAGCAGTACTTC.

This clone was counted a single time. The chain joins TRBV7-2 to TRBJ2-7; 7 nucleotides match TRBD2. The V and J ends lost 3 bases and 4 bases, in that order; junction bases with no gene match: 6. The CDR3 spans 14 residues. CDR1 SGHTA and CDR2 FQGNSA come from the germline V gene. The CDR3 is CASSLLAALYEQYF. CDR3 DNA sequence: TGTGCCAGCAGCTTGCTAGCGGCCTTATACGAGCAGTACTTC.

This clone appeared a single time. This chain uses TRBV29-1 with TRBJ1-1; D remains unclear. Germline CDR1 is SQVTM and CDR2 is ANQGSEA. The ends were cut back, 1 base at V and 2 bases at J, with 20 bases in the middle. This CDR3 is 17 amino acids long. The CDR3 is CSVEALPELGRNTEAFF. In DNA form, the CDR3 reads TGCAGCGTTGAAGCCCTTCCGGAGCTGGGCCGTAACACTGAAGCTTTCTTT.

The rearrangement joins TRBV20-1 to TRBJ2-3; perhaps TRBD2 as D (6 bases). Germline CDR1 reads DFQATT; CDR2 reads SNEGSKA (reference sequence). With 3 bases removed from V and 4 bases from J, the gap between germline ends came to 20 bases. The length of the CDR3 is 16 residues. Written as DNA, the CDR3 is TGCAGTGCTAGTCCCTCGACGGGGCTAGCGTCAGATACGCAGTATTTT. It encodes CSASPSTGLASDTQYF.

V usage is TRBV2 and J usage is TRBJ2-4; 10 bases are a match to TRBD2. The CDR3 is 14 residues long. V dropped 3 bases and J dropped 5; count of bases not matched to a gene: 1. Germline V CDR1 and CDR2: SNHLY, FYNNEI. Here the CDR3 DNA reads TGTGCCAGCAGTGACCTAGCGGGAGAAAACATTCAGTACTTC. It specifies CASSDLAGENIQYF.

To note about this clone: The same CDR3 also results from other DNA sequences found in this sample. The chain carries TRBV5-1 and TRBJ1-1; D may be TRBD1 (5 bases). Germline assignment: CDR1 SGHRS and CDR2 YFSETQ. This CDR3 region has 14 residues. Between the trimmed V and J ends, which lost 0 bases and 1 base, there was a span of 7 bases. The CDR3 nucleotides are TGCGCCAGCAGCTTGGTAGGGGCGAACACTGAAGCTTTCTTT. This codes for CASSLVGANTEAFF.

This clone has a handful of counts. The chain is built from TRBV10-1 and TRBJ1-1; weak D call: TRBD1 (5 bases). Germline V gene sequence: CDR1 WNHNN, CDR2 SYGVQD (reference sequence). V dropped 6 bases and J dropped 1 base, with 9 bases sitting between them. The CDR3 runs 13 residues. CDR3 in amino acids: CASRATENTEAFF. DNA of the CDR3: TGCGCCAGCAGAGCGACAGAGAACACTGAAGCTTTCTTT.

The V gene is TRBV14, the J gene TRBJ1-3; tentatively, D is TRBD1 (6 bases). Trimming pared 1 base from V and 2 bases from J, leaving 6 bases between. Germline CDR1 SGHDN, CDR2 FVKESK. The CDR3 extends over 14 amino acids. CDR3 amino acids: CASSQAGAGNTIYF. For the CDR3, the DNA is TGTGCCAGCAGCCAAGCAGGGGCTGGAAACACCATATATTTT.

The V gene is TRBV28, the J gene TRBJ1-2; D remains unclear. CDR3 length: 11 amino acids. V was pared by 4 bases and J by 8 bases, with 8 bases between. In germline, CDR1 is MDHEN, CDR2 SYDVKM. CDR3 loop: CASSSSEGYTF. CDR3 DNA sequence: TGTGCCAGCAGTTCTTCCGAAGGCTACACCTTC.

This CDR3 is CASSLGGLANEKLFF. Written as DNA, the CDR3 is TGTGCCAGCAGCTTAGGAGGATTGGCTAATGAAAAACTGTTTTTT. The J gene is TRBJ1-4, the V gene TRBV7-9; D is unclear. This CDR3 is built from 15 residues. V was clipped by 1 base and J by 3 bases, with 9 bases between them. Germline V gene data show CDR1 as SEHNR and CDR2 as FQNEAQ (reference sequence).

The chain uses TRBV2 and TRBJ2-2; tentative D call: TRBD2 (5 bases). The CDR3 consists of 13 residues. Trimming shortened V by 8 bases and J by 7 bases, and 14 bases separated the two germline ends. Per the germline V gene, CDR1 is SNHLY and CDR2 is FYNNEI. This CDR3 reads CASAGLEGGELFF. As DNA, the CDR3 is TGTGCCAGCGCGGGCCTTGAAGGCGGGGAGCTGTTTTTT.

The J gene is TRBJ2-5, the V gene TRBV23-1; D remains ambiguous. TRBV23-1 is marked as an open reading frame, function uncertain. V lost 4 bases and J lost 4, with 10 bases in between. This CDR3 has 13 amino acids. CDR3 loop: CASSPSLGETQYF. CDR3 nucleotides: TGCGCCAGCAGTCCCTCGCTTGGAGAGACCCAGTACTTC.

The chain recombines TRBV6-1 with TRBJ1-1; no clear D gene. Looked up from germline, CDR1 is MNHNS and CDR2 is SASEGT. Trimming took off 2 bases at V and 4 bases at J, with 5 bases between the two ends. The CDR3 is made up of 12 amino acids. CDR3 nucleotide sequence: TGTGCCAGCAGTGAATGGTCCACTGAAGCTTTCTTT. As protein: CASSEWSTEAFF.